Described below is a single T cell receptor beta chain sequence and its context. Its specificity is unknown. In the naive CD8 group, cells lacked CD45RO and were positively selected for CCR7, so terminally differentiated effector memory CD45RA+ cells were left out. Germline lookup yields CDR1 MDHEN and CDR2 SYDVKM. V was pared by 7 bases and J by 4 bases, with 17 bases between. The length of the CDR3 is 14 residues. This record belongs to a study of shared clonotypes between healthy human individuals. The study, taken as a whole, reports: Unshared clonotypes carried lower generation probabilities than those common to all four donors. Naive subsets, compared against memory subsets, generally had larger estimated richness values.

The repertoire was sequenced with immunoSEQ multiplex PCR; TCRdb's copy has only in-frame clones and lacks some. The table has hundreds of thousands of clones, around 96% seen once. The sequenced sample consisted of naive CD8+ T cells sorted from blood. The receptor's source is a woman in her twenties or thirties in good health. V usage is TRBV28 and J usage is TRBJ2-7; possible D gene TRBD2, 6 bases. CDR3 nucleotide sequence: TGTGCCAGCAAGGGGACGGGAGCTCCTTACGAGCAGTACTTC. The encoded protein is CASKGTGAPYEQYF.